Included here is one T cell receptor beta chain sequence, with context. Germline assignment: CDR1 SGHTA and CDR2 FQGNSA. This CDR3 spans 16 amino acids. J was trimmed by 5 bases and V by 5 bases; bases with no gene match: 7. Libraries were prepared by immunoSEQ multiplex PCR; TCRdb keeps only in-frame clonotypes and omits some of them. The sample records under 200,000 clones, about 86% being singletons. This sample was taken from a study of blood T cell repertoires in COVID-19. Looking at the study overall: Sample material is recorded as cDNA or gDNA derived from T cells, B-cell-depleted T cells, or PBMCs.

The J gene is TRBJ2-5, the V gene TRBV7-2, with 14 bases that match TRBD2. The clonotype was recovered from a woman aged 55-69 years with COVID-19, enrolled during active disease. The sequencing input was peripheral blood. CDR3 in amino acids: CASSKGLAGVSETQYF. For the CDR3, the DNA is TGTGCCAGCAGCAAGGGACTAGCGGGAGTCTCGGAGACCCAGTACTTC.